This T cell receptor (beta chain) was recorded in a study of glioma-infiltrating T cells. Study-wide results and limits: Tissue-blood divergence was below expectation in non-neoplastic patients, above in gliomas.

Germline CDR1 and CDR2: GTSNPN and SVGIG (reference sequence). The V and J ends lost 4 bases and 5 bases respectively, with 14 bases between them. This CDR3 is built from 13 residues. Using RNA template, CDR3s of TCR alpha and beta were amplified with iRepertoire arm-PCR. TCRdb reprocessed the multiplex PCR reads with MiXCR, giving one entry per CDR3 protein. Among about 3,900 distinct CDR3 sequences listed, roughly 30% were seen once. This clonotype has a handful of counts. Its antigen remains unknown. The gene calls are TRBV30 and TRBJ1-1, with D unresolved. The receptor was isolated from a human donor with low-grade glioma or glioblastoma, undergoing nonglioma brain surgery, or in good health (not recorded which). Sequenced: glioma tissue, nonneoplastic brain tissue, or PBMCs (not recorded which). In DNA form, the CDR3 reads TGTGCCTGGATGGGCGAGTTACGTACTGAAGCTTTCTTT. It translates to CAWMGELRTEAFF. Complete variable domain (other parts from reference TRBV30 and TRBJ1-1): SQTIHQWPATLVQPVGSPLSLECTVEGTSNPNLYWYRQAAGRGLQLLFYSVGIGQISSEVPQNLSASRPQDRQFILSSKKLLLSDSGFYLCAWMGELRTEAFFGQGTRLTVV.